These T cell receptor beta chains were read from a single sample in a study of T-cell memory formation after mild COVID-19. Using its own MiXCR run on the 5' RACE reads, TCRdb lists one record per CDR3 protein. The table has fewer than 450,000 distinct CDR3 sequences, approximately 21% seen once; the top ten hold under 15%. The sequencing sample was made of PBMCs or a T cell subset sorted from them (not recorded which). The receptor set was obtained from an adult woman who had mild COVID-19 (a few samples of this study predate the infection). Cell type and time point are not known. CDR3s include the opening cysteine and the closing phenylalanine or tryptophan. D genes are given only for firm matches. Size values are once, few and many counts, or a class for expanded clones, and some rows have none.

J gene: TRBJ1-1; D gene: -; CDR3 length: 14; V gene: TRBV4-1; clone size: -; CDR3 DNA: TGCGCCAGCAGCCAGGGACAATGGAACACTGAAGCTTTCTTT; CDR3 protein: CASSQGQWNTEAFF
J gene: TRBJ2-3; D gene: -; CDR3 length: 15; V gene: TRBV2; clone size: few; CDR3 DNA: TGTGCCAGCAGACGCAAATCCGGAGGCACAGATACGCAGTATTTT; CDR3 protein: CASRRKSGGTDTQYF
J gene: TRBJ2-2; D gene: -; CDR3 length: 16; V gene: TRBV7-2; clone size: -; CDR3 DNA: TGTGCCAGCAGCTTATATTTGACAGACCCGGATGAGGAGCTGTTTTTT; CDR3 protein: CASSLYLTDPDEELFF
J gene: TRBJ2-1; D gene: -; CDR3 length: 12; V gene: TRBV5-1; clone size: many; CDR3 DNA: TGCGCCAGCAGCCCCGGACTTAACGAGCAGTTCTTC; CDR3 protein: CASSPGLNEQFF
J gene: TRBJ1-2; D gene: -; CDR3 length: 12; V gene: TRBV24-1; clone size: few; CDR3 DNA: TGTGCCACCAGTCCCGGGGACTATGGCTACACCTTC; CDR3 protein: CATSPGDYGYTF
J gene: TRBJ2-3; D gene: -; CDR3 length: 18; V gene: TRBV7-2; clone size: few; CDR3 DNA: TGTGCCAGCAGCTTGCCACCGGGGGAGGAACGGAACACAGATACGCAGTATTTT; CDR3 protein: CASSLPPGEERNTDTQYF
J gene: TRBJ2-3; D gene: -; CDR3 length: 13; V gene: TRBV7-2; clone size: few; CDR3 DNA: TGTGCCAGCAGCCCACAGGGCACAGATACGCAGTATTTT; CDR3 protein: CASSPQGTDTQYF
J gene: TRBJ1-3; D gene: TRBD1; CDR3 length: 14; V gene: TRBV12-3/TRBV12-4; clone size: many; CDR3 DNA: TGTGCCAGCAGTGGCAGGGGGCTTGGAAACACCATATATTTT; CDR3 protein: CASSGRGLGNTIYF
J gene: TRBJ2-7; D gene: TRBD1; CDR3 length: 15; V gene: TRBV25-1; clone size: -; CDR3 DNA: TGTGCCAGCAGTGTCATACAGGGGGCGCGCTACGAGCAGTACTTC; CDR3 protein: CASSVIQGARYEQYF
J gene: TRBJ2-5; D gene: TRBD2; CDR3 length: 17; V gene: TRBV11-2; clone size: -; CDR3 DNA: TGTGCCAGCAGCTTACGATCGTGGACTAGCGGGAGAGAGACCCAGTACTTC; CDR3 protein: CASSLRSWTSGRETQYF
J gene: TRBJ2-3; D gene: -; CDR3 length: 14; V gene: TRBV3-1; clone size: -; CDR3 DNA: TGTGCCAGCAGCCAAGTCGCGGGCTCTGATACGCAGTATTTT; CDR3 protein: CASSQVAGSDTQYF
J gene: TRBJ2-5; D gene: -; CDR3 length: 12; V gene: TRBV29-1; clone size: -; CDR3 DNA: TGCAGCGCGACGAGGGTTGAAGAGACCCAGTACTTC; CDR3 protein: CSATRVEETQYF
J gene: TRBJ1-5; D gene: -; CDR3 length: 12; V gene: TRBV2; clone size: -; CDR3 DNA: TGTGCCAGCAGTGTGCAGAATCAGCCCCAGCATTTT; CDR3 protein: CASSVQNQPQHF
J gene: TRBJ2-2; D gene: -; CDR3 length: 13; V gene: TRBV7-9; clone size: few; CDR3 DNA: TGTGCCAGCAGCTTACAGGGGTTCGGGGAGCTGTTTTTT; CDR3 protein: CASSLQGFGELFF
J gene: TRBJ2-1; D gene: -; CDR3 length: 18; V gene: TRBV14; clone size: few; CDR3 DNA: TGTGCCAGCAGCAGGACGTACGCCCAGGGCTCTTCCTACAATGAGCAGTTCTTC; CDR3 protein: CASSRTYAQGSSYNEQFF
J gene: TRBJ1-4; D gene: -; CDR3 length: 12; V gene: TRBV5-4; clone size: -; CDR3 DNA: TGTGCCAGCCAACAGGGCAATGAAAAACTGTTTTTT; CDR3 protein: CASQQGNEKLFF
J gene: TRBJ2-7; D gene: TRBD1; CDR3 length: 14; V gene: TRBV7-9; clone size: many; CDR3 DNA: TGTGCCAGCAGCCACCGGGACAGGAACTACGAGCAGTACTTC; CDR3 protein: CASSHRDRNYEQYF
J gene: TRBJ2-1; D gene: -; CDR3 length: 17; V gene: TRBV7-3; clone size: -; CDR3 DNA: TGTGCCAGCAGCTTAATAGGCGACCCGAGCTCCTACAATGAGCAGTTCTTC; CDR3 protein: CASSLIGDPSSYNEQFF
J gene: TRBJ2-7; D gene: TRBD2; CDR3 length: 11; V gene: TRBV25-1; clone size: -; CDR3 DNA: TGCCCCTGGGGGGGGTCCCACGAGCAGTACTTC; CDR3 protein: CPWGGSHEQYF
J gene: TRBJ2-5; D gene: TRBD2; CDR3 length: 16; V gene: TRBV20-1; clone size: -; CDR3 DNA: TGCAGTGCTAGAGATCCCAATAGGGGCGGGGGTGAGACCCAGTACTTC; CDR3 protein: CSARDPNRGGGETQYF
J gene: TRBJ2-7; D gene: -; CDR3 length: 14; V gene: TRBV20-1; clone size: -; CDR3 DNA: TGCAGTGCTAGTAGTCGGGAGAAACCCTACGAGCAGTACTTC; CDR3 protein: CSASSREKPYEQYF
J gene: TRBJ2-7; D gene: TRBD2; CDR3 length: 17; V gene: TRBV3-1; clone size: few; CDR3 DNA: TGTGCCAGCAGCCAAGGAGCGGGGGGCCCCCCTGGGGGCGAGCAGTACTTC; CDR3 protein: CASSQGAGGPPGGEQYF
J gene: TRBJ2-5; D gene: TRBD2; CDR3 length: 15; V gene: TRBV19; clone size: -; CDR3 DNA: TGTGCCAGTAGTCTGCCAGCGGGGGGCCAAGAGACCCAGTACTTC; CDR3 protein: CASSLPAGGQETQYF
J gene: TRBJ2-1; D gene: -; CDR3 length: 15; V gene: TRBV5-1; clone size: few; CDR3 DNA: TGCGCCAGCAGCTTGGTAGGCCACTCCTACAATGAGCAGTTCTTC; CDR3 protein: CASSLVGHSYNEQFF
J gene: TRBJ1-6; D gene: TRBD1; CDR3 length: 14; V gene: TRBV6-2/TRBV6-3; clone size: few; CDR3 DNA: TGTGCCAGCAGACCGGACAGGGCAAGTTCACCCCTCCACTTT; CDR3 protein: CASRPDRASSPLHF
J gene: TRBJ2-2; D gene: TRBD1; CDR3 length: 16; V gene: TRBV5-1; clone size: few; CDR3 DNA: TGCGCCAGCAGCCCGAGCGGACAGGGTGGTACCGGGGAGCTGTTTTTT; CDR3 protein: CASSPSGQGGTGELFF
J gene: TRBJ2-5; D gene: -; CDR3 length: 13; V gene: TRBV24-1; clone size: -; CDR3 DNA: TGTGCCACCAGTGATTTGGAGTTGGAGACCCAGTACTTC; CDR3 protein: CATSDLELETQYF
J gene: TRBJ1-2; D gene: -; CDR3 length: 15; V gene: TRBV7-9; clone size: few; CDR3 DNA: TGTGCCAGCAGCCGCCCTGAGATGGGGGGCTATGGCTACACCTTC; CDR3 protein: CASSRPEMGGYGYTF
J gene: TRBJ2-4; D gene: -; CDR3 length: 17; V gene: TRBV5-1; clone size: -; CDR3 DNA: TGCGCCAGCAGCTTGGAGAACATTGGTCTAGCCAAAAACATTCAGTACTTC; CDR3 protein: CASSLENIGLAKNIQYF
J gene: TRBJ2-2; D gene: TRBD1; CDR3 length: 16; V gene: TRBV5-5; clone size: -; CDR3 DNA: TGTGCCAGCAGCTTCCTGGGACAGGGTAACACCGGGGAGCTGTTTTTT; CDR3 protein: CASSFLGQGNTGELFF
J gene: TRBJ2-3; D gene: -; CDR3 length: 16; V gene: TRBV20-1; clone size: few; CDR3 DNA: TGCAGTGCTAGAGATGCGTACTGGGGACACGGGGATACGCAGTATTTT; CDR3 protein: CSARDAYWGHGDTQYF
J gene: TRBJ2-7; D gene: TRBD1; CDR3 length: 14; V gene: TRBV20-1; clone size: -; CDR3 DNA: TGCAGTGCTAGCGGACAGGGTTATGCCTACGAGCAGTACTTC; CDR3 protein: CSASGQGYAYEQYF
J gene: TRBJ2-7; D gene: TRBD2; CDR3 length: 15; V gene: TRBV20-1; clone size: -; CDR3 DNA: TGCAGTGCTAGAGTCTCGGCGGGGGGATCCTACGAGCAGTACTTC; CDR3 protein: CSARVSAGGSYEQYF
J gene: TRBJ2-2; D gene: -; CDR3 length: 14; V gene: TRBV9; clone size: few; CDR3 DNA: TGTGCCAGCAGCCCCCCCACCAACACCGGGGAGCTGTTTTTT; CDR3 protein: CASSPPTNTGELFF
J gene: TRBJ2-4; D gene: -; CDR3 length: 16; V gene: TRBV13; clone size: few; CDR3 DNA: TGTGCCAGCAGCTTAGGTCCGTTAGTGGGAGAAAACATTCAGTACTTC; CDR3 protein: CASSLGPLVGENIQYF
J gene: TRBJ2-3; D gene: TRBD1; CDR3 length: 17; V gene: TRBV7-2; clone size: -; CDR3 DNA: TGTGCCAGCAGCTCCCGGACAGGGCGCAACCCCACAGATACGCAGTATTTT; CDR3 protein: CASSSRTGRNPTDTQYF
J gene: TRBJ2-3; D gene: TRBD1; CDR3 length: 17; V gene: TRBV5-1; clone size: few; CDR3 DNA: TGCGCCAGCAGTATGGGATACATAAGACAGGGAACAGATACGCAGTATTTT; CDR3 protein: CASSMGYIRQGTDTQYF
J gene: TRBJ1-2; D gene: TRBD1; CDR3 length: 13; V gene: TRBV7-9; clone size: -; CDR3 DNA: TGTGCCAGCAGTGGACAGGGGCACTATGGCTACACCTTC; CDR3 protein: CASSGQGHYGYTF
J gene: TRBJ2-1; D gene: -; CDR3 length: 13; V gene: TRBV7-2; clone size: -; CDR3 DNA: TGTGCCAGCAGCTTTAGTGGGGTCGGTGAGCAGTTCTTC; CDR3 protein: CASSFSGVGEQFF
J gene: TRBJ1-1; D gene: -; CDR3 length: 14; V gene: TRBV6-1; clone size: -; CDR3 DNA: TGTGCCAGCAGTGGGCACCTAAGGAACACTGAAGCTTTCTTT; CDR3 protein: CASSGHLRNTEAFF
J gene: TRBJ2-1; D gene: TRBD1; CDR3 length: 14; V gene: TRBV7-3; clone size: few; CDR3 DNA: TGTGCCAGCAGCAAAGGACAGGGTACGAATGAGCAGTTCTTC; CDR3 protein: CASSKGQGTNEQFF
J gene: TRBJ2-5; D gene: TRBD2; CDR3 length: 13; V gene: TRBV20-1; clone size: few; CDR3 DNA: TGCAGTGCCGGGACTAGCGGAAAAGAGACCCAGTACTTC; CDR3 protein: CSAGTSGKETQYF
J gene: TRBJ2-7; D gene: TRBD1; CDR3 length: 14; V gene: TRBV6-1; clone size: many; CDR3 DNA: TGTGCCAGCAGAAGGACAGGTAGCTCCTACGAGCAGTACTTC; CDR3 protein: CASRRTGSSYEQYF
J gene: TRBJ2-6; D gene: -; CDR3 length: 19; V gene: TRBV24-1; clone size: few; CDR3 DNA: TGTGCCACCAGTGATCCTACACCCGGAGGTCCTTTTGGGGCCAACGTCCTGACTTTC; CDR3 protein: CATSDPTPGGPFGANVLTF
J gene: TRBJ1-4; D gene: -; CDR3 length: 16; V gene: TRBV24-1; clone size: few; CDR3 DNA: TGTGCCACCAGTGACTCAGGGATTGGCTCTAATGAAAAACTGTTTTTT; CDR3 protein: CATSDSGIGSNEKLFF
J gene: TRBJ2-3; D gene: -; CDR3 length: 13; V gene: TRBV27; clone size: -; CDR3 DNA: TGTGCCAGCAGTTTATCGGCGGGAGATACGCAGTATTTT; CDR3 protein: CASSLSAGDTQYF
J gene: TRBJ1-2; D gene: -; CDR3 length: 13; V gene: TRBV6-2/TRBV6-3; clone size: few; CDR3 DNA: TGTGCCAGCAGTAAACCAGGGATCCTTGGCTACACCTTC; CDR3 protein: CASSKPGILGYTF
J gene: TRBJ2-1; D gene: TRBD2; CDR3 length: 13; V gene: TRBV5-1; clone size: many; CDR3 DNA: TGCGCCAGCAGCTTATCAACTAGCGGCGAGCAGTTCTTC; CDR3 protein: CASSLSTSGEQFF
J gene: TRBJ2-7; D gene: -; CDR3 length: 14; V gene: TRBV7-6; clone size: few; CDR3 DNA: TGTGCCAGCAGCTCCCTAGAAAGGGACGACGAGCAGTACTTC; CDR3 protein: CASSSLERDDEQYF
J gene: TRBJ1-4; D gene: -; CDR3 length: 14; V gene: TRBV7-2; clone size: -; CDR3 DNA: TGTGCCAGCAGCTTGGGGGGTGTTGGCGAAAAACTGTTTTTT; CDR3 protein: CASSLGGVGEKLFF
J gene: TRBJ2-1; D gene: TRBD2; CDR3 length: 16; V gene: TRBV20-1; clone size: -; CDR3 DNA: TGCAGTGTCAGTGATAGCGGGGGGCCCTCCTACAATGAGCAGTTCTTC; CDR3 protein: CSVSDSGGPSYNEQFF
J gene: TRBJ2-1; D gene: -; CDR3 length: 14; V gene: TRBV24-1; clone size: -; CDR3 DNA: TGTGCCACCAGTGATTTCGGGAGCTACAATGAGCAGTTCTTC; CDR3 protein: CATSDFGSYNEQFF
J gene: TRBJ2-7; D gene: TRBD2; CDR3 length: 17; V gene: TRBV12-3/TRBV12-4; clone size: -; CDR3 DNA: TGTGCCAGCAGTTTCCTGGGGATAGCGGGCTCAATGTACGAGCAGTACTTC; CDR3 protein: CASSFLGIAGSMYEQYF
J gene: TRBJ2-7; D gene: -; CDR3 length: 16; V gene: TRBV4-1; clone size: few; CDR3 DNA: TGCGCCAGCAGCCAAGATCCCGGGGTGCCCTCCTACGAGCAGTACTTC; CDR3 protein: CASSQDPGVPSYEQYF
J gene: TRBJ1-2; D gene: -; CDR3 length: 15; V gene: TRBV5-1; clone size: few; CDR3 DNA: TGCGCCAGCAGCGTACAGGTTGGGGGTAACTATGGCTACACCTTC; CDR3 protein: CASSVQVGGNYGYTF
J gene: TRBJ1-5; D gene: -; CDR3 length: 16; V gene: TRBV6-1; clone size: -; CDR3 DNA: TGTGCCAGCAGTGCCCCGACCCGGGCGGGTGATCAGCCCCAGCATTTT; CDR3 protein: CASSAPTRAGDQPQHF